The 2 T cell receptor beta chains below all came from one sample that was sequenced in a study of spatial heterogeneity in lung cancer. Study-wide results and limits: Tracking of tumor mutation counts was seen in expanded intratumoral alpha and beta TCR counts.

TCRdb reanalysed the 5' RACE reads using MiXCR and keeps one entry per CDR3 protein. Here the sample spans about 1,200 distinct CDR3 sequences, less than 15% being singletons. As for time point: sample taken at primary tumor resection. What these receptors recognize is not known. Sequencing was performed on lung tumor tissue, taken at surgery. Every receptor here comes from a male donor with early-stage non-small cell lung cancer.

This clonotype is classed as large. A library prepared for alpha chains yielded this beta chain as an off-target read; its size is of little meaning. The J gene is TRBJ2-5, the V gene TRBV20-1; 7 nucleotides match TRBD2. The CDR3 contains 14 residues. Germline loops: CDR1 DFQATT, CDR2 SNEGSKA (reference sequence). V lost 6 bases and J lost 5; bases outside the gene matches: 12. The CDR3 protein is CSATRLQAGETQYF. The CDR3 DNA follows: TGCAGTGCAACCCGGCTCCAAGCGGGGGAGACCCAGTACTTC.

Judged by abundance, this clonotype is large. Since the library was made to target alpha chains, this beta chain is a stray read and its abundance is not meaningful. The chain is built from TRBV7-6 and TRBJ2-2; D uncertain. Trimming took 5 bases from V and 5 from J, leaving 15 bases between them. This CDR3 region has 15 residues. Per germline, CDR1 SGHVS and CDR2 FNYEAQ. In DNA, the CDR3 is TGTGCCAGCAGCCCCTCCAGGTCGCGGACCGGGGAGCTGTTTTTT. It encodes CASSPSRSRTGELFF. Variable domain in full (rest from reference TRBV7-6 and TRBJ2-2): GAGVSQSPRYKVTKRGQDVALRCDPISGHVSLYWYRQALGQGPEFLTYFNYEAQQDKSGLPNDRFSAERPEGSISTLTIQRTEQRDSAMYRCASSPSRSRTGELFFGEGSRLTVL.